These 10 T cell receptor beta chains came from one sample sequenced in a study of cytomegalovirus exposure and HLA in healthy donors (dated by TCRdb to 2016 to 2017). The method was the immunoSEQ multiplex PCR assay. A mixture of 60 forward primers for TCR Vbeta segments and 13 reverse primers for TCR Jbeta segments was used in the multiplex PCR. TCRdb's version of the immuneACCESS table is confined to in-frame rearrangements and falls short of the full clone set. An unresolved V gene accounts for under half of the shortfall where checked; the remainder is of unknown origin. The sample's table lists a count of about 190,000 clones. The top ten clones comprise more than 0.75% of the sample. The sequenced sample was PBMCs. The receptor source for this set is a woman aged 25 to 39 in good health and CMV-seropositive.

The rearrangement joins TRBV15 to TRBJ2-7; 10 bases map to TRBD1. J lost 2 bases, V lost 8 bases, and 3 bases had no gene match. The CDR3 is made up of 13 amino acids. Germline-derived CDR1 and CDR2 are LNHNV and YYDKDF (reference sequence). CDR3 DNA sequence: TGTGCCACCGGACAGGGGGTCGCCTACGAGCAGTACTTC. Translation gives CATGQGVAYEQYF.

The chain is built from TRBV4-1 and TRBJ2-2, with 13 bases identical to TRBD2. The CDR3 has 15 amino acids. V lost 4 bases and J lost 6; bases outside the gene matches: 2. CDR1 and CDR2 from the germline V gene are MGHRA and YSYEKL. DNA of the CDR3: TGCGCCAGCAGCCCGGGACTAGCGGGATCCGGGGAGCTGTTTTTT. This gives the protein CASSPGLAGSGELFF.

Here the CDR3 reads CASSESTLLLAATYEQYF. Written as DNA, the CDR3 is TGCGCCAGCAGTGAGTCGACTCTGCTACTAGCGGCCACCTACGAGCAGTACTTC. This rearrangement joins TRBV10-2 to TRBJ2-7, with 8 nucleotides matching TRBD2. V was pared by 0 bases and J by 2 bases, with 12 bases of the junction left unmatched. The CDR3 has 18 residues. In germline, CDR1 is WSHSY, CDR2 SAAADI.

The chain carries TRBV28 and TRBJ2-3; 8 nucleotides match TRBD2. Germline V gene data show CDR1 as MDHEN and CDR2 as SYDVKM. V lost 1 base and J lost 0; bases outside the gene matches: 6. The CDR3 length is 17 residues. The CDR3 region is CASSLSDSGISTDTQYF. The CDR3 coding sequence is TGTGCCAGCAGTTTATCCGATAGCGGGATTAGCACAGATACGCAGTATTTT.

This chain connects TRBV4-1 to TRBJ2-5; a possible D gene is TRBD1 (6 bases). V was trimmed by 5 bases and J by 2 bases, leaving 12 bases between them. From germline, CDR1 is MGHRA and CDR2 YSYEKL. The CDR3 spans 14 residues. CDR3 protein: CASSSWTEQETQYF. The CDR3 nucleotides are TGCGCCAGCAGCTCCTGGACAGAACAAGAGACCCAGTACTTC.

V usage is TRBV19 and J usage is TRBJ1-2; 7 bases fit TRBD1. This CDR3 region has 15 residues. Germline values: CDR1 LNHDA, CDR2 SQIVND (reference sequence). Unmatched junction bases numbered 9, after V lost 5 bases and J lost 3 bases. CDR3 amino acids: CASSGRTGGDYGYTF. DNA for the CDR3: TGTGCCAGTAGTGGGCGGACAGGCGGTGACTATGGCTACACCTTC.

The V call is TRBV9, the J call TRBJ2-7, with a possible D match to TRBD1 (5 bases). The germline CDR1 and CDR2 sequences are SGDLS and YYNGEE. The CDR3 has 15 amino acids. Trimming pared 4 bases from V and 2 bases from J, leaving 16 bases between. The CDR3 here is CASSPNPDSPYEQYF. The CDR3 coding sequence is TGTGCCAGCAGCCCAAACCCCGACAGCCCCTACGAGCAGTACTTC.

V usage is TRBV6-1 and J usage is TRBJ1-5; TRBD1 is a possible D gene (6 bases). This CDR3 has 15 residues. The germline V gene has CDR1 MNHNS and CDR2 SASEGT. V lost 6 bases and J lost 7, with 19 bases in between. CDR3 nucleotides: TGTGCCAGCAGATTCAGTGCAGGGGAAGTACAGCCCCAGCATTTT. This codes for CASRFSAGEVQPQHF.

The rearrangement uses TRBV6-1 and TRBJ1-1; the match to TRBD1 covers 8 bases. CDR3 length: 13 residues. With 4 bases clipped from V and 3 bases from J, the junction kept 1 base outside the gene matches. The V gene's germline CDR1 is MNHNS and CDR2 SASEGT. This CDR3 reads CASSGQGYTEAFF. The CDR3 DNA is TGTGCCAGCAGTGGACAGGGGTACACTGAAGCTTTCTTT.

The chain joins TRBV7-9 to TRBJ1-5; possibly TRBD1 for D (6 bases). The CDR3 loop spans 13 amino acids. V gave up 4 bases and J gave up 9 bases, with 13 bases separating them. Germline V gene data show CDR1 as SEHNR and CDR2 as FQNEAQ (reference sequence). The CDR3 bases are TGTGCCAGCAGCTCCGACAGGTCCCCGCCCCAGCATTTT. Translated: CASSSDRSPPQHF.